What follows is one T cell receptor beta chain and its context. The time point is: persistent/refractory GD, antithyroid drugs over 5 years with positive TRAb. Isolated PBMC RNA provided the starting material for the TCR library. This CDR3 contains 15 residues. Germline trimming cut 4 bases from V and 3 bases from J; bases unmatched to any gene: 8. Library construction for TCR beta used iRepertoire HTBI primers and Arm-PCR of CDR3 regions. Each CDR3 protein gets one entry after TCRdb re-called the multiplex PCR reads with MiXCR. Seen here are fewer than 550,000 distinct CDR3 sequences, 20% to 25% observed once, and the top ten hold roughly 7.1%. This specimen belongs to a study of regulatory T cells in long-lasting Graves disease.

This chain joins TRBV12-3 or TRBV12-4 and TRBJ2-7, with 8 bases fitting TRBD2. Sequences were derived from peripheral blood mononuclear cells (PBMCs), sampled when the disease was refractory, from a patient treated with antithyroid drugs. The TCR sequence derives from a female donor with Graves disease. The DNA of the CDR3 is TGTGCCAGCAGTTCCGGGGATAGCGGGAACTACGAGCAGTACTTC. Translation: CASSSGDSGNYEQYF.